This T cell receptor beta chain was recovered during a study of CD8 T cells in ankylosing spondylitis (dated by TCRdb to 2017 to 2019). General notes on the study: The study profiled T cell receptor beta repertoires in healthy donors and ankylosing spondylitis patients to find disease-linked TCR variants. The full study cohort comprised 25 ankylosing spondylitis patients and some 110 healthy donors. Peripheral blood samples were taken, and synovial fluid was additionally collected from ankylosing spondylitis patients.

This clonotype appeared many times. This receptor's antigen is unknown. No quality values exist for individual bases; no much larger clone is one base distant. The sequencing machine was an Illumina HiSeq 2500. TCR beta libraries were prepared by quantitative 5'-RACE with molecular barcodes. From the authors' description of their analysis: Disease-linked TCR variants were identified with a new computational method built on a probabilistic model of VDJ rearrangement. The public reads were reanalyzed by TCRdb: fastp trimming at Q25, MiXCR alignment, in-frame beta chains only. Each CDR3 protein appears once, grouped with its most common genes and DNA. The V and J calls and clone size are TCRdb's, not the authors'. Recorded for this sample are about 130,000 distinct CDR3 sequences; around 15% of them occurred a single time. Roughly 3% of the sample lies in the top ten. Trimming costs V 0 bases and J 4 bases, and their ends lie 8 bases apart. The CDR3 runs 14 residues from the cysteine to the phenylalanine. The entry retains the CDR3 DNA only, 42 bases that are in frame from base 1. CDR1 is given as SGHRS and CDR2 as YFSETQ, both from the germline V gene.

Results and caveats for the whole study, not just this receptor: Some motif variants were previously reported in synovial fluid and blood of reactive arthritis patients, suggesting common disease-initiation mechanisms. Blood from ankylosing spondylitis patients appeared to be characterized by a TCR beta motif composed of several highly homologous amino acid variants. The disease-linked clones were reported to be significantly enriched in matched synovial fluid samples from ankylosing spondylitis patients. The disease-linked clones showed a CD8+ phenotype and occurred at relatively low frequencies in peripheral blood.

The sample comprised blood, either unsorted or a sorted T cell fraction (not recorded which). Here the chain combines TRBV5-1 and TRBJ2-1; the D gene lacks a confident call. This receptor was taken from a female donor with ankylosing spondylitis or in good health (not recorded which). The DNA sequence follows: TGCGCCAGCAGCTTGGGTCAGGAGTACAATGAGCAGTTCTTC. Its protein product is CASSLGQEYNEQFF.